These T cell receptor beta chains were read from a single sample in a study of Tregs in tolerant kidney transplant recipients. Method: immunoSEQ multiplex PCR; TCRdb's copy keeps in-frame clones and lacks some. This sample yields 92,000 or so clones, of which 90% to 95% are seen a single time; roughly 5% belongs to the top ten. Specimen: CD8+ T cells from blood. These receptors all come from a human donor in good health. The conserved cysteine and the conserved F or W are not part of the CDR3 here. Size is stated for part of the rows, as once, few or many counts, or as a class when the clone is expanded.

CDR3aa: ASRPRTDLHGELF
v_gene: TRBV19
j_gene: TRBJ1-4
abundance: -

CDR3aa: ASSLVLAGQETQY
v_gene: TRBV7-7
j_gene: TRBJ2-5
abundance: -

CDR3aa: ASSLGGAPMGQF
v_gene: TRBV7-6
j_gene: TRBJ2-1
abundance: -

CDR3aa: ASTDSKETQY
v_gene: TRBV6-5
j_gene: TRBJ2-5
abundance: -

CDR3aa: ASSDGGAAETQY
v_gene: TRBV4-2
j_gene: TRBJ2-5
abundance: -

CDR3aa: ASTKTGQFTDTQY
v_gene: TRBV6-5
j_gene: TRBJ2-3
abundance: -

CDR3aa: ASSLGQEGLYEQY
v_gene: TRBV5-4
j_gene: TRBJ2-7
abundance: -

CDR3aa: ASSLGQREETQY
v_gene: TRBV13
j_gene: TRBJ2-5
abundance: -

CDR3aa: ASSYSLRHGYNEQF
v_gene: TRBV6-5
j_gene: TRBJ2-1
abundance: -

CDR3aa: ASSSGGWANVLT
v_gene: TRBV14
j_gene: TRBJ2-6
abundance: -

CDR3aa: ASSENRVTEAF
v_gene: TRBV6-6
j_gene: TRBJ1-1
abundance: -

CDR3aa: ASSPKGLYTEAF
v_gene: TRBV19
j_gene: TRBJ1-1
abundance: -

CDR3aa: AISEAGSTDTQY
v_gene: TRBV10-3
j_gene: TRBJ2-3
abundance: -

CDR3aa: ASSHSGGAVLGEKLF
v_gene: TRBV5-1
j_gene: TRBJ1-4
abundance: -

CDR3aa: ASSLASRVYTDTQY
v_gene: TRBV13
j_gene: TRBJ2-3
abundance: -

CDR3aa: ATSRSKGTGELF
v_gene: TRBV15
j_gene: TRBJ2-2
abundance: few

CDR3aa: ASSFHEAAGGYT
v_gene: TRBV27
j_gene: TRBJ1-2
abundance: -

CDR3aa: ASSIGAGLNEQY
v_gene: TRBV19
j_gene: TRBJ2-7
abundance: once

CDR3aa: ASSISGRDRYGGEQF
v_gene: TRBV19
j_gene: TRBJ2-1
abundance: -

CDR3aa: ASSGLAGSTDTQY
v_gene: TRBV7-9
j_gene: TRBJ2-3
abundance: -

CDR3aa: ASSPIQGYEQY
v_gene: TRBV11-2
j_gene: TRBJ2-7
abundance: -

CDR3aa: ASSKAQGGSYEQY
v_gene: TRBV21-1
j_gene: TRBJ2-7
abundance: -

CDR3aa: ASGPGMAGNTIY
v_gene: TRBV12-5
j_gene: TRBJ1-3
abundance: -

CDR3aa: AWKDGSNYGYT
v_gene: TRBV30
j_gene: TRBJ1-2
abundance: -

CDR3aa: ASSVDSRAGNTIY
v_gene: TRBV7-6
j_gene: TRBJ1-3
abundance: -

CDR3aa: ASGETEYTEAF
v_gene: TRBV27
j_gene: TRBJ1-1
abundance: -

CDR3aa: ASSFEPGQIYEQY
v_gene: TRBV5-6
j_gene: TRBJ2-7
abundance: -

CDR3aa: ASSLGGEYNEQF
v_gene: TRBV5-4
j_gene: TRBJ2-1
abundance: -

CDR3aa: ASSGRDFSYEQY
v_gene: TRBV2
j_gene: TRBJ2-7
abundance: once

CDR3aa: ASSFQGWDEQY
v_gene: TRBV5-5
j_gene: TRBJ2-7
abundance: -

CDR3aa: ASSARDQRDTQY
v_gene: TRBV4-2
j_gene: TRBJ2-3
abundance: once

CDR3aa: ASSNGQGYEQY
v_gene: TRBV7-8
j_gene: TRBJ2-7
abundance: -

CDR3aa: ASSPRWGQMNSPLH
v_gene: TRBV19
j_gene: TRBJ1-6
abundance: -

CDR3aa: ASSLSRFQQGNPF
v_gene: TRBV27
j_gene: TRBJ1-1
abundance: -

CDR3aa: ASSLTASHPTTNEKLF
v_gene: TRBV5-1
j_gene: TRBJ1-4
abundance: once

CDR3aa: AISEEHKNIQY
v_gene: TRBV10-3
j_gene: TRBJ2-4
abundance: -

CDR3aa: ASSIYGVGNEKLF
v_gene: TRBV6-5
j_gene: TRBJ1-4
abundance: -

CDR3aa: ASTDSYYEQY
v_gene: TRBV11-2
j_gene: TRBJ2-7
abundance: -

CDR3aa: ASSTEGTLSPLH
v_gene: TRBV9
j_gene: TRBJ1-6
abundance: -

CDR3aa: ASSSLAGPRGEQY
v_gene: TRBV9
j_gene: TRBJ2-7
abundance: -

CDR3aa: ASSIGLWRNTGELF
v_gene: TRBV19
j_gene: TRBJ2-2
abundance: -

CDR3aa: ASSSGKTYEQY
v_gene: TRBV27
j_gene: TRBJ2-7
abundance: -

CDR3aa: ASSPSKGMTGRGTEAF
v_gene: TRBV7-9
j_gene: TRBJ1-1
abundance: -